This T cell receptor (beta chain) was observed in a study of T-cell memory formation after mild COVID-19. Study as a whole: Largely donor-specific TCR clusters were found.

Trimming removed 6 bases from V and 2 bases from J, with 7 bases in between. This CDR3 contains 12 residues. In germline, CDR1 is SGHNT, CDR2 YYREEE (reference sequence). Barcoded TCR alpha and TCR beta cDNA libraries with UMIs came from 5'RACE using constant-segment primers. TCRdb used MiXCR to reprocess the 5' RACE reads, holding one entry per CDR3 protein. The sample holds under 70,000 distinct CDR3 sequences, about a tenth seen once. On this clonotype: What it binds is not known.

General study points: The study detected some responding clones in pre-infection memory, suggesting cross-reactive memory joined. Clones which contracted sat mainly in CM and EM if CD4+, and in EMRA if CD8+.

This receptor was taken from a man between 18 and 29 years old who had mild COVID-19 (a few samples of this study predate the infection). Cell type and time point are not known. Sequenced material: PBMCs or a T cell subset sorted from them (not recorded which). The chain carries TRBV5-4 and TRBJ2-3; D gene ambiguous. CDR3 protein: CASKSSTDTQYF. The CDR3 nucleotides read TGTGCCAGCAAATCTTCCACAGATACGCAGTATTTT.